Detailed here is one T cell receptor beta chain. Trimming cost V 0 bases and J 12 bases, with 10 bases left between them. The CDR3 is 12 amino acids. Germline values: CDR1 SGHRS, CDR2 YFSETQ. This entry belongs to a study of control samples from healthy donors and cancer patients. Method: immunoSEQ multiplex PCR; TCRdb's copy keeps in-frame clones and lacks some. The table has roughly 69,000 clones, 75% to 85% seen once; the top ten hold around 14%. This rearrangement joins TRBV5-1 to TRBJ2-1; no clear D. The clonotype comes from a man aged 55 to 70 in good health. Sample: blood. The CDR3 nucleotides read TGCGCCAGCAGCTTGGCCTACCAGCCGCAGTTCTTC. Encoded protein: CASSLAYQPQFF.